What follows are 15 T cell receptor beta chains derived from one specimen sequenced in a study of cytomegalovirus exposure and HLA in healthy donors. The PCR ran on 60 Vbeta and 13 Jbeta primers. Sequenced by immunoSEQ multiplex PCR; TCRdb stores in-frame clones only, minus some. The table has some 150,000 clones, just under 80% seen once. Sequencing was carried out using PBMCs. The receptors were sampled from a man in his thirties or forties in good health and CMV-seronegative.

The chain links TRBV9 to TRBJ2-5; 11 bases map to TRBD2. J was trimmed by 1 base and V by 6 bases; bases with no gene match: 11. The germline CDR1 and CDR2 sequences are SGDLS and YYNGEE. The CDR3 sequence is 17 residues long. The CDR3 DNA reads TGTGCCAGCACCGCCGGGACTAGCGGCGGGGGCCAAGAGACCCAGTACTTC. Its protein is CASTAGTSGGGQETQYF.

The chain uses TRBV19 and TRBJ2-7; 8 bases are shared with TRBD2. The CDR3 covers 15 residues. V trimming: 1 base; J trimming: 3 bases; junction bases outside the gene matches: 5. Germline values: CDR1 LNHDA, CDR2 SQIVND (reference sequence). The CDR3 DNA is TGTGCCAGTAGTATAGTCCTCGGGACTAGCTACGAGCAGTACTTC. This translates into CASSIVLGTSYEQYF.

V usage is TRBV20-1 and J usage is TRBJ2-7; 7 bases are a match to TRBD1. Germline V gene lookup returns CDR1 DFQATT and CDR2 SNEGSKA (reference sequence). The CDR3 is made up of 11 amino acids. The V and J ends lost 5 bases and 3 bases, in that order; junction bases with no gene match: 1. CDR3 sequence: CSARQGYEQYF. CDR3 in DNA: TGCAGTGCTCGACAGGGCTACGAGCAGTACTTC.

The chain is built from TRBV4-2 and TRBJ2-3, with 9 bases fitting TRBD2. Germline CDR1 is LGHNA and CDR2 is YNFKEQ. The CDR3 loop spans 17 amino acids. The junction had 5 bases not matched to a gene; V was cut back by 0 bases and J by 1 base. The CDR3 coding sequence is TGTGCCAGCAGCCAAGAGGCGACTAGCGGAGGCACAGATACGCAGTATTTT. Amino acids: CASSQEATSGGTDTQYF.

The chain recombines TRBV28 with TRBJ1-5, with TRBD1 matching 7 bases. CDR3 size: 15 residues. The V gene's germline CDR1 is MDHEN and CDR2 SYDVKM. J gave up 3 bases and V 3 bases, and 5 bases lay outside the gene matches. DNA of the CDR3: TGTGCCAGCAGTTTTACAGGGGCCTCCAATCAGCCCCAGCATTTT. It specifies CASSFTGASNQPQHF.

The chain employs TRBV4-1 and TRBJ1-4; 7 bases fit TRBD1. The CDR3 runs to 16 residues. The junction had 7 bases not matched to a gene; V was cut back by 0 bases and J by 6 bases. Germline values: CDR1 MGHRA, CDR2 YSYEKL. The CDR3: CASSQDRKRGHEKLFF. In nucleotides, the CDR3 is TGCGCCAGCAGCCAAGATCGGAAAAGGGGGCATGAAAAACTGTTTTTT.

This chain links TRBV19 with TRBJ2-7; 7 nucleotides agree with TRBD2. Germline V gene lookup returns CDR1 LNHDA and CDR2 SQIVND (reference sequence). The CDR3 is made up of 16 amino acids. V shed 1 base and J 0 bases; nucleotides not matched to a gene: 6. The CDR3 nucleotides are TGTGCCAGTAGTATAGGAAGCGGGGTGGGCTCCTACGAGCAGTACTTC. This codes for CASSIGSGVGSYEQYF. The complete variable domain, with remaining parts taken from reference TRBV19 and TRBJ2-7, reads DGGITQSPKYLFRKEGQNVTLSCEQNLNHDAMYWYRQDPGQGLRLIYYSQIVNDFQKGDIAEGYSVSREKKESFPLTVTSAQKNPTAFYLCASSIGSGVGSYEQYFGPGTRLTVT.

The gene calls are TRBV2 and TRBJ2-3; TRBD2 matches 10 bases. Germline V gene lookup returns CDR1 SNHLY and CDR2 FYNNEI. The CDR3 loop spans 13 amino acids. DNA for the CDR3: TGTGGGCTAGCGGGGGAACCCACAGATACGCAGTATTTT. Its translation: CGLAGEPTDTQYF. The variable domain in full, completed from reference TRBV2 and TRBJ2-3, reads EPEVTQTPSHQVTQMGQEVILRCVPISNHLYFYWYRQILGQKVEFLVSFYNNEISEKSEIFDDQFSVERPDGSNFTLKIRSTKLEDSAMYFCGLAGEPTDTQYFGPGTRLTVL.

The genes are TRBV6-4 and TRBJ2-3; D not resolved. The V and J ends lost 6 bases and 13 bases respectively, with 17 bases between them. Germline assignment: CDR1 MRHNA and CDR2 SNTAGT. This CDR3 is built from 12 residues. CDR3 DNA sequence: TGTGCCAGCAGCGACCCATCCTGGCCAGAGTATTTT. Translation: CASSDPSWPEYF.

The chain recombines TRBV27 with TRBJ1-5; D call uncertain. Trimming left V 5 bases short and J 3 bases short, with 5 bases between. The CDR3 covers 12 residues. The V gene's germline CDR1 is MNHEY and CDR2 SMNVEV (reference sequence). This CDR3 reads CASSTVNQPQHF. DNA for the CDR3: TGTGCCAGCAGTACGGTCAATCAGCCCCAGCATTTT.

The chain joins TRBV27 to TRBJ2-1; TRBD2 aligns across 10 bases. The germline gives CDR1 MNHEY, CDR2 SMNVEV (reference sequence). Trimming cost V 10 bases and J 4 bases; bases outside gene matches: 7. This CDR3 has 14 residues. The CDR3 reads CAISNSGRYNEQFF. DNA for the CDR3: TGTGCCATCTCAAATAGCGGGAGGTACAATGAGCAGTTCTTC.

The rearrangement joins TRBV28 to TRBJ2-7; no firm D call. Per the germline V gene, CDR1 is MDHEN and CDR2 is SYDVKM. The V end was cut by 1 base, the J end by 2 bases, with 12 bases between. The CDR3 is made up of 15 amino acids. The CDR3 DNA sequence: TGTGCCAGCAGTTTATTTGGCGGATTCCCCTACGAGCAGTACTTC. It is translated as CASSLFGGFPYEQYF.

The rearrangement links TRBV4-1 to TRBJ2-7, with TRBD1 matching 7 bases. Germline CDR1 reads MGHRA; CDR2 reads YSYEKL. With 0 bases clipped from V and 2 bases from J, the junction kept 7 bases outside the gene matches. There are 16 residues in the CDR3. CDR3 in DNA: TGCGCCAGCAGCCAAGACCCAGGGGGTGTCCCCTACGAGCAGTACTTC. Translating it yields CASSQDPGGVPYEQYF.

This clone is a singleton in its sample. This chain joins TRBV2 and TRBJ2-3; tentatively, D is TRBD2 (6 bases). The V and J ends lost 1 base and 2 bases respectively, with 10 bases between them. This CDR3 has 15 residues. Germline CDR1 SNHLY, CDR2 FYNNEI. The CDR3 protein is CASSEGGGTTDTQYF. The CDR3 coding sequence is TGTGCCAGCAGTGAAGGAGGAGGGACCACAGATACGCAGTATTTT.

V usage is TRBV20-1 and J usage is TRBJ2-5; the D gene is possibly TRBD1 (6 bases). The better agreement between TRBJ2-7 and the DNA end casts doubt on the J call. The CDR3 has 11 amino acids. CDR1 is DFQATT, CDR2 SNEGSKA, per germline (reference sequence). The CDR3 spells CSARQGTEQYF. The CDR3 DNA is TGCAGTGCTAGACAGGGGACCGAGCAGTACTTC.